One sample yielded the 4 T cell receptor beta chains listed below, sequenced in a study of CD8+ T cells in alopecia areata. It was cDNA, reverse transcribed from extracted RNA, that served as the sequencing template. Libraries were prepared by immunoSEQ multiplex PCR; TCRdb keeps only in-frame clonotypes and omits some of them. The data show about 210,000 clones, more than 30% seen once. Treatment described: oral pan-JAK inhibitor, 5-10 mg twice daily. The sample was CD4+ T cells sorted from blood, taken at week 34, from a patient treated with tofacitinib. Receptors were obtained from a human donor with alopecia areata.

The genes are TRBV6-5 and TRBJ2-7; 8 bases agree with TRBD2. CDR1 is MNHEY and CDR2 is SVGAGI in the germline V gene. The V segment lost 6 bases and the J segment 5 bases; nucleotides outside the gene matches: 9. This CDR3 comprises 14 residues. The CDR3 coding sequence is TGTGCCAGCAGAGACAGCGGGAGTTTCCACGAGCAGTACTTC. Translating it yields CASRDSGSFHEQYF.

The V call is TRBV9, the J call TRBJ1-3; no reliable D call. The V end was cut by 0 bases, the J end by 7 bases, with 8 bases between. Germline CDR1 reads SGDLS; CDR2 reads YYNGEE. This CDR3 has 13 amino acids. CDR3 in amino acids: CASSVEGANTIYF. CDR3 bases: TGTGCCAGCAGCGTAGAGGGAGCCAACACCATATATTTT.

The table lists this clone with a few counts. The sample holds other DNA sequences that translate to the same CDR3. The rearrangement joins TRBV9 to TRBJ2-6; D ambiguous. The CDR3 is 14 residues long. CDR1 is SGDLS and CDR2 is YYNGEE in the germline V gene. V lost 3 bases and J 2 bases, leaving 6 bases between the germline ends. The CDR3 nucleotides are TGTGCCAGCAGCGCCCTTACTGGGGCCAACGTCCTGACTTTC. It encodes CASSALTGANVLTF.

The CDR3 coding sequence is TGTGCCAGCAGTTTATATTCTGGGGGACAGCCCCAGCATTTT. Its translation is CASSLYSGGQPQHF. This sequence joins TRBV27 and TRBJ1-5; D is possibly TRBD1 (5 bases). The CDR3 totals 14 residues. Trimming took 1 base from V and 7 from J, leaving 11 bases between them. Germline V gene data show CDR1 as MNHEY and CDR2 as SMNVEV (reference sequence).